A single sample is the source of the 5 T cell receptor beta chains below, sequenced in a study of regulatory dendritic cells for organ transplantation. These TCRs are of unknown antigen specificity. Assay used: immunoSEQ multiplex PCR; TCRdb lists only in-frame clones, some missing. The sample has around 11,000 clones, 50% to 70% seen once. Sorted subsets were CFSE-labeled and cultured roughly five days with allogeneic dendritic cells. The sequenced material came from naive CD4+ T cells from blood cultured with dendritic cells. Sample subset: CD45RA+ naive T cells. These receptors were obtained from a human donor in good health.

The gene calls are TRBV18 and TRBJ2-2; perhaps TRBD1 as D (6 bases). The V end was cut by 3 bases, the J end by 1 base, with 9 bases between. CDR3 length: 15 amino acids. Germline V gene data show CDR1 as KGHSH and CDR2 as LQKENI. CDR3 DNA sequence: TGTGCCAGCTCACCGGACAGACGGAACACCGGGGAGCTGTTTTTT. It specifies CASSPDRRNTGELFF. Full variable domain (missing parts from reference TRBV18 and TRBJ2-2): NAGVMQNPRHLVRRRGQEARLRCSPMKGHSHVYWYRQLPEEGLKFMVYLQKENIIDESGMPKERFSAEFPKEGPSILRIQQVVRGDSAAYFCASSPDRRNTGELFFGEGSRLTVL.

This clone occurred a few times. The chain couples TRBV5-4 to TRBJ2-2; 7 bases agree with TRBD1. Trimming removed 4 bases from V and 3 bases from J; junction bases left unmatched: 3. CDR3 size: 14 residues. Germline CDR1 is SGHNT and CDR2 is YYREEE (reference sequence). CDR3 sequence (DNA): TGTGCCAGCAGCCAGACAGGGTACACCGGGGAGCTGTTTTTT. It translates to CASSQTGYTGELFF.

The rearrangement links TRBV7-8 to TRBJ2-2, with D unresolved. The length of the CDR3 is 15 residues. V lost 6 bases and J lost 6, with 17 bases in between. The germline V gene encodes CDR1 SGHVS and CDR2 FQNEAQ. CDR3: CASSVIHSYSGELFF. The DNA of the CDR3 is TGTGCCAGCAGTGTTATTCACAGCTACTCCGGGGAGCTGTTTTTT.

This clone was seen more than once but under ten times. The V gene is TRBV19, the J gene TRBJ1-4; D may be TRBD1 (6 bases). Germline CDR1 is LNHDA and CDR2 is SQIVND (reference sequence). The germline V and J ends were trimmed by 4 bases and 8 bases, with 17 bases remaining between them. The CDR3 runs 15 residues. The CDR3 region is CASSNQGQRQEKLFF. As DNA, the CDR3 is TGTGCCAGTAGTAATCAGGGGCAAAGACAAGAAAAACTGTTTTTT. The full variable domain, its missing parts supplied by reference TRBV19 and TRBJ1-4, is DGGITQSPKYLFRKEGQNVTLSCEQNLNHDAMYWYRQDPGQGLRLIYYSQIVNDFQKGDIAEGYSVSREKKESFPLTVTSAQKNPTAFYLCASSNQGQRQEKLFFGSGTQLSVL.

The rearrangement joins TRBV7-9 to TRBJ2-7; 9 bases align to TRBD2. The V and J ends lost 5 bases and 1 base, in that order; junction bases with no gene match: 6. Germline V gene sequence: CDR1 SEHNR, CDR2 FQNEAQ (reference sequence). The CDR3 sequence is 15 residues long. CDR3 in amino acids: CASSPLAGVSYEQYF. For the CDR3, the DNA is TGTGCCAGCAGCCCTTTAGCGGGGGTTTCCTACGAGCAGTACTTC. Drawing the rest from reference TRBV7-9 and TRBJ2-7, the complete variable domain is DTGVSQNPRHKITKRGQNVTFRCDPISEHNRLYWYRQTLGQGPEFLTYFQNEAQLEKSRLLSDRFSAERPKGSFSTLEIQRTEQGDSAMYLCASSPLAGVSYEQYFGPGTRLTVT.